The 21 T cell receptor beta chains below were found in one sample sequenced in a study of cytomegalovirus exposure and HLA in healthy donors. The PCR employed 60 Vbeta primers together with 13 Jbeta primers. The data were produced by immunoSEQ multiplex PCR, yet TCRdb's version contains in-frame clones alone and is incomplete. This repertoire shows roughly 150,000 clones, roughly 71% found once; its top ten account for 2.5% to 3.5%. The sequencing input was PBMCs. These receptors all stem from a woman aged 50 to 65 in good health and CMV-seropositive.

This chain connects TRBV5-6 to TRBJ2-2; 7 bases agree with TRBD1. This CDR3 spans 14 amino acids. From germline, CDR1 is SGHDT and CDR2 YYEEEE. The V and J ends lost 5 bases and 1 base, in that order; junction bases with no gene match: 2. The DNA of the CDR3 is TGTGCCAGCAGGTGGGACAGGAACACCGGGGAGCTGTTTTTT. Its protein is CASRWDRNTGELFF.

The chain couples TRBV6-1 to TRBJ2-1, with a tentative D call TRBD2 (6 bases). CDR3 length: 15 residues. The V gene's germline CDR1 is MNHNS and CDR2 SASEGT. V was clipped by 1 base and J by 8 bases, with 15 bases between them. The CDR3 region is CASSEGSAGRDEQFF. In nucleotides, the CDR3 is TGTGCCAGCAGTGAAGGAAGTGCGGGGAGAGATGAGCAGTTCTTC.

V gene TRBV5-4 combines with J gene TRBJ1-1, with 8 bases fitting TRBD1. The trim removed 3 bases at V and 5 bases at J, leaving 12 bases unmatched. The germline gives CDR1 SGHNT, CDR2 YYREEE (reference sequence). The CDR3 covers 16 residues. CDR3 nucleotide sequence: TGTGCCAGCAGCTCGGTCATACAGGGGGATCGGACTGAAGCTTTCTTT. Residues: CASSSVIQGDRTEAFF.

The chain is built from TRBV18 and TRBJ1-1; 11 bases match TRBD1. The CDR3 consists of 14 residues. Germline V gives CDR1 KGHSH, CDR2 LQKENI. The V gene end was trimmed by 11 bases and the J gene end by 4 bases; junction bases not matched to a gene: 9. In DNA form, the CDR3 reads TGTGCCTCGGGGGGGACAGGGGGAACCACTGAAGCTTTCTTT. The encoded protein is CASGGTGGTTEAFF.

V usage is TRBV29-1 and J usage is TRBJ1-3, with 9 nucleotides matching TRBD1. The CDR3 is made up of 16 amino acids. Germline CDR1 and CDR2: SQVTM and ANQGSEA. V shed 6 bases and J 2 bases; nucleotides not matched to a gene: 11. This CDR3 reads CSVVPGQGKTGNTIYF. DNA for the CDR3: TGCAGCGTCGTCCCGGGACAGGGAAAGACTGGAAACACCATATATTTT.

CDR3 in amino acids: CASSPASAGTDTQYF. CDR3 nucleotides: TGTGCCAGCTCACCCGCCAGCGCGGGAACAGATACGCAGTATTTT. The chain recombines TRBV18 with TRBJ2-3, with D perhaps TRBD2 (6 bases). Trimming removed 3 bases at V and 3 bases at J, with 13 bases between. The germline V gene encodes CDR1 KGHSH and CDR2 LQKENI. The CDR3 consists of 15 residues. Combining the CDR3 with reference TRBV18 and TRBJ2-3 gives the whole variable domain NAGVMQNPRHLVRRRGQEARLRCSPMKGHSHVYWYRQLPEEGLKFMVYLQKENIIDESGMPKERFSAEFPKEGPSILRIQQVVRGDSAAYFCASSPASAGTDTQYFGPGTRLTVL.

The J gene is TRBJ2-5, the V gene TRBV6-4; D is perhaps TRBD2 (5 bases). From germline, CDR1 is MRHNA and CDR2 SNTAGT. Between the trimmed V and J ends, which lost 7 bases and 7 bases, there was a span of 10 bases. CDR3 length equals 11 residues. The DNA for the CDR3 is TGTGCCAGCACTCGACGGGGGACCCAGTACTTC. Translating gives CASTRRGTQYF.

The chain links TRBV5-4 to TRBJ1-3; tentatively, D is TRBD1 (6 bases). This CDR3 is 19 amino acids long. The V end was cut by 2 bases, the J end by 0 bases, with 21 bases between. Germline assignment: CDR1 SGHNT and CDR2 YYREEE (reference sequence). Here the CDR3 DNA reads TGTGCCAGCAGCTTAGGGCAGGGGAGTTCCCCCCTCTCTGGAAACACCATATATTTT. Translation: CASSLGQGSSPLSGNTIYF.

This rearrangement joins TRBV7-6 to TRBJ2-7; TRBD1 is a possible D gene (5 bases). The germline CDR1 and CDR2 sequences are SGHVS and FNYEAQ. Trimming took off 1 base at V and 4 bases at J, with 14 bases between the two ends. The CDR3 runs to 15 residues. The CDR3 sequence is CASSLVRDSGYEQYF. The CDR3 nucleotides read TGTGCCAGCAGCTTAGTTCGCGACAGTGGTTACGAGCAGTACTTC. Based on the CDR3 plus reference TRBV7-6 and TRBJ2-7, the full variable domain is GAGVSQSPRYKVTKRGQDVALRCDPISGHVSLYWYRQALGQGPEFLTYFNYEAQQDKSGLPNDRFSAERPEGSISTLTIQRTEQRDSAMYRCASSLVRDSGYEQYFGPGTRLTVT.

The chain recombines TRBV2 with TRBJ2-5; D perhaps matches TRBD1 (6 bases). V lost 5 bases to trimming and J lost 11 bases, with 15 bases between them. The germline CDR1 and CDR2 sequences are SNHLY and FYNNEI. The CDR3 spans 12 residues. CDR3 protein: CASSPGVREQYF. Here the CDR3 DNA reads TGTGCCAGCAGTCCAGGGGTGAGAGAGCAGTACTTC.

This rearrangement joins TRBV2 to TRBJ1-2; TRBD1 agrees at 9 bases. The CDR3 runs to 13 residues. CDR1 is SNHLY and CDR2 is FYNNEI in the germline V gene. Trimming cost V 6 bases and J 4 bases; bases outside gene matches: 3. The CDR3 reads CASRPGQGYGYTF. CDR3 nucleotides: TGTGCCAGCAGACCGGGACAGGGCTATGGCTACACCTTC.

The genes are TRBV7-9 and TRBJ2-5; weak D call: TRBD2 (6 bases). Germline-derived CDR1 and CDR2 are SEHNR and FQNEAQ (reference sequence). Trimming cost V 6 bases and J 2 bases, with 16 bases left between them. The length of the CDR3 is 15 residues. CDR3: CASSSGDRPQETQYF. DNA for the CDR3: TGTGCCAGCAGTTCGGGGGACCGCCCGCAAGAGACCCAGTACTTC.

This clone has more than one count but fewer than ten. The chain employs TRBV5-1 and TRBJ1-5, with 7 bases aligning to TRBD1. CDR1 and CDR2 (germline): SGHRS, YFSETQ. The CDR3 spans 18 residues. With 4 bases clipped from V and 6 bases from J, the junction kept 19 bases outside the gene matches. This CDR3 is CASSVTPQGPGVGQPQHF. CDR3 sequence (DNA): TGCGCCAGCAGCGTTACCCCACAGGGGCCCGGCGTCGGTCAGCCCCAGCATTTT. The entire variable domain, with the rest obtained from reference TRBV5-1 and TRBJ1-5, is as follows: KAGVTQTPRYLIKTRGQQVTLSCSPISGHRSVSWYQQTPGQGLQFLFEYFSETQRNKGNFPGRFSGRQFSNSRSEMNVSTLELGDSALYLCASSVTPQGPGVGQPQHFGDGTRLSIL.

This clone showed up just once. CDR3 sequence reads: CAWSVRSGVGNTIYF. CDR3 DNA sequence: TGTGCCTGGAGTGTACGGTCAGGGGTTGGAAACACCATATATTTT. The chain links TRBV30 to TRBJ1-3; possibly TRBD1 for D (6 bases). The CDR3 has 15 residues. Trimming shortened V by 0 bases and J by 3 bases, and 12 bases separated the two germline ends. Germline-derived CDR1 and CDR2 are GTSNPN and SVGIG (reference sequence).

This clone was seen a single time. This rearrangement joins TRBV11-3 to TRBJ2-1; D is perhaps TRBD1 (6 bases). The V and J ends lost 8 bases and 0 bases respectively, with 14 bases between them. Looked up from germline, CDR1 is SGHNT and CDR2 is YENEEA. The length of the CDR3 is 15 residues. CDR3 loop: CASSSGASSYNEQFF. CDR3 nucleotide sequence: TGTGCCAGCTCCTCAGGGGCAAGCTCCTACAATGAGCAGTTCTTC.

The chain couples TRBV6-5 to TRBJ2-7; 7 nucleotides align to TRBD2. The CDR3 totals 14 residues. The trim removed 6 bases at V and 2 bases at J, leaving 7 bases unmatched. CDR1 and CDR2 (germline): MNHEY, SVGAGI. The chain's CDR3 is CASSLGGPAYEQYF. The CDR3 coding sequence is TGTGCCAGCAGCTTGGGAGGGCCGGCCTACGAGCAGTACTTC.

This clone has just a few counts. The chain employs TRBV7-8 and TRBJ2-5; D may be TRBD2 (6 bases). The J call could be wrong; TRBJ2-7 is a better fit for the DNA end. CDR1 and CDR2 (germline): SGHVS, FQNEAQ. This CDR3 is 16 amino acids long. The CDR3 reads CASSLEGGHGHYEQYF. CDR3 in DNA: TGTGCCAGCAGCTTAGAGGGAGGACACGGACACTACGAGCAGTACTTC.

This clone has only a few counts. This chain joins TRBV2 and TRBJ2-7; TRBD2 aligns across 11 bases. Looked up from germline, CDR1 is SNHLY and CDR2 is FYNNEI. The junction had 5 bases not matched to a gene; V was cut back by 4 bases and J by 0 bases. The CDR3 extends over 16 amino acids. The CDR3 DNA sequence: TGTGCCAGCAGTGCTAGACTAGCGGGGACCTCCTACGAGCAGTACTTC. This gives the protein CASSARLAGTSYEQYF.

The V gene is TRBV5-1, the J gene TRBJ1-5; TRBD1 matches at 8 bases. Germline V gene sequence: CDR1 SGHRS, CDR2 YFSETQ. This CDR3 has 14 amino acids. The V gene end was trimmed by 4 bases and the J gene end by 7 bases; junction bases not matched to a gene: 7. The CDR3 loop reads CASSQTGAGQPQHF. The CDR3 DNA is TGCGCCAGCAGCCAGACAGGGGCGGGACAGCCCCAGCATTTT.

This rearrangement joins TRBV11-2 to TRBJ2-2, with 8 bases fitting TRBD1. Germline V CDR1 and CDR2: SGHAT, FQNNGV. The ends lost 4 bases at V and 4 bases at J; junction bases unmatched: 5. This CDR3 region has 15 residues. CDR3 coding DNA: TGTGCCAGCAGCTCCCGGACAGGGACCACCGGGGAGCTGTTTTTT. This sequence encodes CASSSRTGTTGELFF. The full variable domain, completed using reference TRBV11-2 and TRBJ2-2, is EAGVAQSPRYKIIEKRQSVAFWCNPISGHATLYWYQQILGQGPKLLIQFQNNGVVDDSQLPKDRFSAERLKGVDSTLKIQPAKLEDSAVYLCASSSRTGTTGELFFGEGSRLTVL.

J is TRBJ2-3 and V is TRBV5-1; TRBD2 matches at 8 bases. The CDR3 has 15 amino acids. V dropped 5 bases and J dropped 0; count of bases not matched to a gene: 5. Germline assignment: CDR1 SGHRS and CDR2 YFSETQ. CDR3 coding DNA: TGCGCCAGCAGACCAGCTAGCGGGAGCACAGATACGCAGTATTTT. Translated: CASRPASGSTDTQYF.